The rows below give T cell receptor beta chains drawn from one sample of a study of cytomegalovirus exposure and HLA in healthy donors. TCRdb keeps only in-frame clones here, not all; method: immunoSEQ multiplex PCR. Here the sample spans approximately 160,000 clones, approximately 71% being singletons. The sample consisted of PBMCs. These receptors were taken from a woman in her late teens or twenties in good health and CMV-seropositive. Each CDR3 is given without its conserved first and last residue. A D gene is named only where the DNA matches it firmly.

- | TRBV11-2 | ASSLGRRTNTGELF
- | TRBV27 | ASSLSGGSIFTYEQY
- | TRBV19 | ASSAATSEQY
TRBD2 | TRBV2 | ASSEEASGGWDEQY
TRBD1 | TRBV28 | ASSLGDRKNPPLH
TRBD2 | TRBV13 | ASSFAGGLVYEQY
TRBD2 | TRBV2 | ASSGLRTSDPIRRKNIQY
TRBD1 | TRBV7-2 | ASSPSGDRATGELF
- | TRBV5-4 | ASSPGQSYYEQY
- | TRBV5-1 | ASSLGGTRETQY
TRBD1 | TRBV9 | ASSVGSTGALYGYT
- | TRBV5-1 | ASSLQAGHSGNTIY
- | TRBV6-6 | ASSYVDSFNQPQH
TRBD1 | TRBV6-5 | ASSYGQDSYEQY
TRBD1 | TRBV7-7 | ASSSNRGETQY
TRBD1 | TRBV18 | ASSPPGQGASTQY
TRBD2 | TRBV18 | ASSTGTSKNNEQF
TRBD1 | TRBV7-9 | ASSSGTVYGYT
- | TRBV28 | ASSPARVGQF
- | TRBV2 | ASTYRASNYGYT
- | TRBV19 | ASSIVQGGYEQY
TRBD2 | TRBV19 | ASWSGRAYNEQF
TRBD1 | TRBV19 | ASTGGFGNQPQH
TRBD2 | TRBV30 | AWSVTAGGLADTQY
TRBD2 | TRBV25-1 | ASSESRVAGDSETQY
- | TRBV5-6 | ASSLTISGYT
- | TRBV6-6 | ASSYAGVSPNYGYT
- | TRBV5-1 | ASSLEEVASGNTIY
TRBD2 | TRBV15 | ATSRGSRGNQETQY
TRBD1 | TRBV25-1 | ASRAGTENIQY
TRBD1 | TRBV5-3 | ARSFWTGAYEQY
- | TRBV14 | ASSQDPVSGFPSGYT
- | TRBV5-8 | ASSLYTLNTEAF
TRBD2 | TRBV7-9 | ASSFSGRALNEQF
- | TRBV27 | ASSLQGGGSYEQY
TRBD2 | TRBV27 | ASSFWGGDEQF
TRBD1 | TRBV6-6 | AGGQGAGEQY
TRBD2 | TRBV2 | ASSEAGGNEQF
TRBD1 | TRBV6-5 | ASRRGQASYEQY
- | TRBV4-3 | ASSQEQAFYNSPLH
- | TRBV5-1 | ASSPGVGTEAF
TRBD1 | TRBV7-9 | ASSLEGGVNQPQH